The 23 T cell receptor beta chains below all came from one sample that was sequenced in a study of blood T cells in healthy people across ages. Through a sample-barcoded 5' primer and a J-beta primer mix, a second PCR was run for roughly 6 to 12 cycles. From the 5' RACE reads, TCRdb called clonotypes with MiXCR, one entry per CDR3 protein. The sample carries about 1.4 million distinct CDR3 sequences, 45% to 70% recorded once. Sequenced material: blood. These TCRs come from a man aged 18 to 29 in good health.

This chain uses TRBV4-1 with TRBJ1-4; no firm D call. The germline V gene encodes CDR1 MGHRA and CDR2 YSYEKL. V was shortened by 1 base and J by 4 bases, with 10 bases between the two germline ends. The CDR3 runs to 15 residues. The CDR3 region is CASSQGRDFNEKLFF. CDR3 sequence (DNA): TGCGCCAGCAGCCAAGGCCGGGATTTTAATGAAAAACTGTTTTTT.

This chain links TRBV14 with TRBJ1-2; tentatively, D is TRBD1 (5 bases). Germline CDR1 SGHDN, CDR2 FVKESK. This CDR3 region has 16 residues. The V and J ends lost 4 bases and 4 bases respectively, with 19 bases between them. CDR3 loop: CASSLISGEMPYGYTF. In nucleotides, the CDR3 is TGTGCCAGCAGCCTTATCTCGGGGGAGATGCCCTATGGCTACACCTTC.

The chain combines TRBV20-1 with TRBJ2-5; D might be TRBD2 (5 bases). The germline gives CDR1 DFQATT, CDR2 SNEGSKA (reference sequence). V was pared by 6 bases and J by 11 bases, with 28 bases between. This CDR3 contains 15 residues. The CDR3 region has the DNA TGCAGTGCCCAACCGCTGAGCGGAAGTTTGCTAAAGCAGTACTTC. Its protein is CSAQPLSGSLLKQYF.

The chain employs TRBV6-6 and TRBJ2-3, with a weak D call TRBD1 (5 bases). The V end lost 2 bases, the J end lost 3 bases, and 9 bases lay between the germline ends. CDR3 length equals 14 residues. Germline assignment: CDR1 MNHNY and CDR2 SVGAGI (reference sequence). The chain's CDR3 is CASSYRPGTDTQYF. The CDR3, as DNA: TGTGCCAGCAGTTACCGCCCAGGGACAGATACGCAGTATTTT.

This clonotype was counted between two and nine times. The CDR3 region is CASSPTHDEQYF. The CDR3 DNA reads TGTGCCAGCAGCCCGACGCATGACGAGCAGTACTTC. The chain joins TRBV7-9 to TRBJ2-7; no firm D call. V lost 5 bases, J lost 5 bases, and 10 bases lay in between. Germline values: CDR1 SEHNR, CDR2 FQNEAQ (reference sequence). This CDR3 contains 12 residues.

J is TRBJ1-2 and V is TRBV6-2 or TRBV6-3; D gene uncertain. Trimming took 6 bases from V and 3 from J, leaving 14 bases between them. Germline V lookup: CDR1 MNHEY, CDR2 SVGEGT. CDR3 length equals 14 residues. The CDR3 sequence: CASRPPSRDYGYTF. The CDR3 region has the DNA TGTGCCAGCAGACCTCCCTCACGGGACTATGGCTACACCTTC.

This clonotype was seen a handful of times. The chain joins TRBV12-3 or TRBV12-4 to TRBJ2-7; D remains unclear. The V gene lost 4 bases and the J gene lost 4 bases, with 8 bases spanning the gap. The CDR3 extends over 12 amino acids. CDR3 coding DNA: TGTGCCAGCAGTTCAAAGAGGTACGAGCAGTACTTC. Protein sequence: CASSSKRYEQYF.

The chain carries TRBV6-1 and TRBJ1-5; perhaps TRBD1 as D (5 bases). The V gene's germline CDR1 is MNHNS and CDR2 SASEGT. The CDR3 has 14 residues. V lost 7 bases and J 4 bases, leaving 14 bases between the germline ends. The CDR3 sequence: CASNPDRFNQPQHF. The DNA of the CDR3 is TGTGCCAGCAATCCCGACAGATTTAATCAGCCCCAGCATTTT.

The chain links TRBV12-3 or TRBV12-4 to TRBJ2-1, with D perhaps TRBD2 (5 bases). V lost 6 bases and J 3 bases, leaving 24 bases between the germline ends. The CDR3 contains 18 residues. CDR3 DNA: TGTGCCAGCAGAAAAAATCCTTACAGCGGCAGCTTCTACAATGAGCAGTTCTTC. This encodes CASRKNPYSGSFYNEQFF.

This clonotype has a handful of counts. The chain links TRBV4-3 to TRBJ2-3; TRBD2 matches 8 bases. The CDR3 loop spans 16 amino acids. Per germline, CDR1 LGHNA and CDR2 YSLEER. Trimming removed 5 bases from V and 6 bases from J; junction bases left unmatched: 13. The DNA for the CDR3 is TGCGCCAGCAGCAACAGCGGGGGCCTCCCCCCGGATACGCAGTATTTT. Translation: CASSNSGGLPPDTQYF.

The count of this clonotype is one. The chain is built from TRBV7-9 and TRBJ2-6; 7 positions match TRBD1. CDR3 length equals 18 residues. Germline CDR1 is SEHNR and CDR2 is FQNEAQ (reference sequence). The J segment lost 0 bases and the V segment lost 5 bases, leaving 10 bases of the junction unmatched. Written as DNA, the CDR3 is TGTGCCAGCAGCGACACCGGGACAGAAGTCTCTGGGGCCAACGTCCTGACTTTC. Translating gives CASSDTGTEVSGANVLTF.

V and J are TRBV25-1 and TRBJ2-7; TRBD1 agrees at 7 bases. The CDR3 extends over 12 amino acids. Germline CDR1 MGHDK, CDR2 SYGVNS. Unmatched junction bases numbered 7, after V lost 8 bases and J lost 6 bases. The CDR3 nucleotides read TGTGCCAGCCGACAGGGCTCCGGCGAGCAGTACTTC. Translation gives CASRQGSGEQYF.

This sequence joins TRBV12-3 or TRBV12-4 and TRBJ2-6, with TRBD1 matching over 8 bases. CDR3 length: 16 residues. With V trimmed by 5 bases and J by 1 base, 4 bases remained unmatched. This chain's CDR3 is CASSLGTGSGANVLTF. In DNA, the CDR3 is TGTGCCAGCAGTCTGGGGACAGGTTCTGGGGCCAACGTCCTGACTTTC.

J is TRBJ2-1 and V is TRBV12-3 or TRBV12-4; the match to TRBD2 covers 14 bases. CDR3 size: 19 residues. J gave up 7 bases and V 6 bases, and 17 bases lay outside the gene matches. The CDR3 protein is CASSARARTSGRPLNEQFF. CDR3 nucleotide sequence: TGTGCCAGCAGCGCCCGGGCCCGGACTAGCGGGAGGCCTCTAAATGAGCAGTTCTTC.

The rearrangement uses TRBV9 and TRBJ2-1, with 9 positions matching TRBD1. This CDR3 region has 15 residues. Germline CDR1 reads SGDLS; CDR2 reads YYNGEE. Trimming took 1 base from V and 4 from J; bases not matched to a gene: 3. The CDR3 here is CASSVSGQGYNEQFF. The CDR3 DNA reads as TGTGCCAGCAGCGTATCAGGACAGGGGTACAATGAGCAGTTCTTC.

V is TRBV2 and J is TRBJ1-2; unclear D gene. The CDR3 is 12 amino acids. V was trimmed by 9 bases and J by 0 bases, leaving 8 bases between them. Germline assignment: CDR1 SNHLY and CDR2 FYNNEI. This CDR3 reads CARTDSNYGYTF. The CDR3 bases are TGTGCCAGAACCGACTCTAACTATGGCTACACCTTC.

The chain recombines TRBV3-1 with TRBJ2-4, with TRBD2 matching 9 bases. TRBJ2-7 explains the end of the DNA better; the J call may be wrong. CDR1 is LGHDT, CDR2 YNNKEL, per germline (reference sequence). The CDR3 has 16 amino acids. CDR3 DNA: TGTGCCAGCAGCCAAGTCCCTAGCGGGACATCCCACGAGCAGTACTTC. The encoded protein is CASSQVPSGTSHEQYF.

This clonotype showed up just once. The CDR3 is CASSAAGGPYTDTQYF. The DNA of the CDR3 is TGTGCCAGCAGCGCCGCGGGAGGACCCTATACAGATACGCAGTATTTT. The rearrangement links TRBV3-1 to TRBJ2-3, with 8 bases aligning to TRBD2. V lost 5 bases and J lost 3; bases outside the gene matches: 10. CDR3 length: 16 residues. Per the germline V gene, CDR1 is LGHDT and CDR2 is YNNKEL (reference sequence).

The V gene is TRBV7-9, the J gene TRBJ2-7; no clear D gene. Trimming cost V 3 bases and J 6 bases, with 12 bases left between them. This CDR3 comprises 13 residues. Germline V gene sequence: CDR1 SEHNR, CDR2 FQNEAQ (reference sequence). The CDR3 nucleotides read TGTGCCAGCAGCTTGGGAACCTTTATCGAGCAGTACTTC. Protein product: CASSLGTFIEQYF.

This clonotype was found a few times. The genes are TRBV27 and TRBJ2-7; 8 nucleotides agree with TRBD2. Trimming took 5 bases from V and 0 from J; bases not matched to a gene: 9. This CDR3 comprises 16 residues. Germline CDR1 and CDR2: MNHEY and SMNVEV (reference sequence). The CDR3 sequence: CASSPSGGEVSYEQYF. The CDR3 DNA sequence: TGTGCCAGCAGTCCCAGCGGGGGCGAAGTCTCCTACGAGCAGTACTTC.

The chain combines TRBV4-1 with TRBJ1-6; TRBD1 matches at 9 bases. J was trimmed by 7 bases and V by 0 bases; bases with no gene match: 1. There are 15 residues in the CDR3. Looked up from germline, CDR1 is MGHRA and CDR2 is YSYEKL. CDR3 sequence: CASSQETGGNSPLHF. CDR3 nucleotides: TGCGCCAGCAGCCAAGAGACAGGGGGGAATTCACCCCTCCACTTT.

The rearrangement links TRBV7-2 to TRBJ2-3, with 11 nucleotides matching TRBD2. Germline V CDR1 and CDR2: SGHTA, FQGNSA. The CDR3 is 19 amino acids. V gave up 5 bases and J gave up 0 bases; unmatched junction bases: 13. The CDR3 spells CASSISTGTSGPSTDTQYF. The DNA of the CDR3 is TGTGCCAGCAGCATCTCCACCGGGACTAGCGGCCCTAGCACAGATACGCAGTATTTT.

The chain couples TRBV7-9 to TRBJ2-5; D possibly uses TRBD1 or TRBD2 (6 bases each). V lost 3 bases and J 4 bases, leaving 12 bases between the germline ends. Germline values: CDR1 SEHNR, CDR2 FQNEAQ (reference sequence). This CDR3 comprises 14 residues. Here the CDR3 DNA reads TGTGCCAGCAGCTTCATCGGAGGGGGAGAGACCCAGTACTTC. It specifies CASSFIGGGETQYF.